The clone carrying this TCR beta chain was counted at least ten times. The authors amplified TCR beta CDR3 regions, and they did so from RNA transcripts for repertoire sequencing. HTBI primers were employed in first-round RT-PCR, then a second-round multiplex PCR followed. TCRdb re-called the multiplex PCR reads through MiXCR, storing one row per CDR3 protein. The sample includes about 740,000 distinct CDR3 sequences, approximately 40% of them seen just once. The data were obtained in a study of Graves' ophthalmopathy and Graves' hyperthyroidism. This CDR3 has 12 residues. Trimming removed 6 bases from V and 5 bases from J; junction bases left unmatched: 4. Germline CDR1 is DFQATT and CDR2 is SNEGSKA (reference sequence).

The chain recombines TRBV20-1 with TRBJ2-5; 9 bases match TRBD2. Sequenced: peripheral blood. This TCR derives from an adult man with Graves' ophthalmopathy. The CDR3 region has the DNA TGCAGTGCCCCTACTAGCGGGGAGACCCAGTACTTC. The encoded protein is CSAPTSGETQYF.